A selection of T cell receptor beta chains follows, all from one sample in a study of metastatic and nonmetastatic thyroid tumors. TCRdb re-called the PCR reads via MiXCR. The sample includes about 15,000 clones, 25% to 35% of them seen just once. Sequenced material: tumor tissue. These TCRs come from a male donor with papillary thyroid cancer or a benign thyroid nodule (not recorded which). Some clones in this sample may be carry-over from other donors' samples. Both conserved end residues are part of each CDR3. The order of the fields is clone size, D gene, V gene, J gene, CDR3 length, CDR3 protein, CDR3 DNA. A D gene is named only where the DNA matches it firmly. Expanded clones are given a class, and other clones once, few, many or no size at all.

-	-	TRBV24-1	TRBJ2-7	10	CATTGVIPYF	TGTGCCACCACGGGGGTCATCCCTTACTTC
medium-sized	-	TRBV7-9	TRBJ1-2	12	CASRAGHPIATF	TGTGCCAGCAGAGCGGGGCACCCTATCGCTACCTTC
-	TRBD1	TRBV6-1	TRBJ2-7	14	CASTPRDRGHEQYF	TGTGCCAGCACCCCCCGGGACAGGGGTCACGAGCAGTACTTC
few	-	TRBV6-1	TRBJ1-5	14	CASSFSFSNQPQHF	TGTGCCAGCAGTTTCAGCTTTAGCAATCAGCCCCAGCATTTT
-	-	TRBV14	TRBJ2-4	14	CASSQLSSNDIQYF	TGTGCCAGCAGCCAACTCAGTTCGAACGACATTCAGTACTTC
many	TRBD1	TRBV7-8	TRBJ2-5	13	CASGETGAETQYF	TGTGCCAGCGGAGAGACAGGGGCAGAGACCCAGTACTTC
many	TRBD1	TRBV28	TRBJ2-7	15	CASSLDRAVTYEQYF	TGTGCCAGCAGTTTGGACAGGGCAGTAACCTACGAGCAGTACTTC
-	-	TRBV27	TRBJ1-2	12	CASSGGGYGYTF	TGTGCCAGCAGTGGGGGGGGTTATGGCTACACCTTC
medium-sized	TRBD1	TRBV10-3	TRBJ1-2	12	CAIRRTGYGYTF	TGTGCCATCAGAAGGACAGGCTATGGCTACACCTTC
-	-	TRBV19	TRBJ2-7	14	CASSINLGAYEQYF	TGTGCCAGTAGTATAAATTTGGGGGCCTACGAGCAGTACTTC
many	-	TRBV29-1	TRBJ2-2	15	CSGGISQGSTGELFF	TGCAGCGGGGGTATCAGTCAGGGTAGCACCGGGGAGCTGTTTTTT
many	-	TRBV28	TRBJ1-1	17	CASSYRTVITLNTEAFF	TGTGCCAGCAGTTACCGGACAGTCATAACTTTGAACACTGAAGCTTTCTTT
many	-	TRBV12-3/TRBV12-4	TRBJ2-5	14	CASSFGGYQETQYF	TGTGCCAGCAGTTTTGGGGGTTACCAAGAGACCCAGTACTTC